Below are 7 T cell receptor beta chains sequenced from a single sample in a study of cytomegalovirus exposure and HLA in healthy donors. A multiplex PCR was run with 60 Vbeta primers and 13 Jbeta primers. TCRdb keeps only in-frame clones here, not all; method: immunoSEQ multiplex PCR. The sample has roughly 140,000 clones; around 76% are singletons. Sequencing input: PBMCs. The receptors were gathered from a man aged 18-30 years in good health and CMV-seronegative.

The chain has TRBV28 and TRBJ2-3; 14 nucleotides match TRBD2. The germline CDR1 and CDR2 sequences are MDHEN and SYDVKM. The CDR3 consists of 15 residues. V lost 7 bases and J lost 9; bases outside the gene matches: 9. This CDR3 is CASILTSGRAPTQYF. The CDR3 nucleotides read TGTGCCAGCATTCTGACTAGCGGGAGGGCTCCAACGCAGTATTTT.

This chain connects TRBV6-1 to TRBJ2-7, with 12 bases identical to TRBD2. V shed 4 bases, J shed 0 bases, and the junction held 1 base outside the gene matches. Germline values: CDR1 MNHNS, CDR2 SASEGT. The CDR3 runs 15 residues. The CDR3 DNA follows: TGTGCCAGCAGTGGACTAGCGGGGGCCTCCTACGAGCAGTACTTC. Translated, it gives CASSGLAGASYEQYF.

The chain has TRBV18 and TRBJ2-1, with D tentatively TRBD2 (5 bases). The CDR3 is 17 amino acids. The V and J ends lost 2 bases and 0 bases respectively, with 14 bases between them. Germline assignment: CDR1 KGHSH and CDR2 LQKENI. The CDR3 here is CASSPIRAASSYNEQFF. In DNA, the CDR3 is TGTGCCAGCTCACCAATTCGAGCGGCGAGCTCCTACAATGAGCAGTTCTTC.

The CDR3 is CASSQRTGTGGYGYTF. CDR3 nucleotides: TGTGCCAGCAGCCAGAGGACGGGCACCGGGGGCTATGGCTACACCTTC. The rearrangement links TRBV2 to TRBJ1-2; weak D call: TRBD1 (5 bases). The ends were cut back, 6 bases at V and 4 bases at J, with 21 bases in the middle. The CDR3 length is 16 residues. Per germline, CDR1 SNHLY and CDR2 FYNNEI.

The genes are TRBV28 and TRBJ2-5, with 8 positions matching TRBD1. The DNA end is a closer match to TRBJ2-7, so the J assignment may be wrong. The CDR3 runs to 11 residues. Looked up from germline, CDR1 is MDHEN and CDR2 is SYDVKM. The CDR3 DNA sequence: TGTGCCGTTACAGGGGGCTACGAGCAGTACTTC. It specifies CAVTGGYEQYF.

This chain joins TRBV2 and TRBJ1-1, with 9 bases aligning to TRBD1. The V gene end was trimmed by 4 bases and the J gene end by 1 base; junction bases not matched to a gene: 4. The CDR3 is 15 residues long. The germline gives CDR1 SNHLY, CDR2 FYNNEI. This CDR3 reads CASSADRGGNTEAFF. CDR3 bases: TGTGCCAGCAGTGCGGACAGGGGAGGGAACACTGAAGCTTTCTTT.

CDR3 coding DNA: TGTGCCTGGAGTAGGGAAACAGGGGGATACAATCAGCCCCAGCATTTT. Its translation is CAWSRETGGYNQPQHF. The chain recombines TRBV30 with TRBJ1-5, with 8 bases fitting TRBD1. V trimming: 2 bases; J trimming: 3 bases; junction bases outside the gene matches: 9. The CDR3 consists of 16 residues. Germline V gives CDR1 GTSNPN, CDR2 SVGIG (reference sequence).